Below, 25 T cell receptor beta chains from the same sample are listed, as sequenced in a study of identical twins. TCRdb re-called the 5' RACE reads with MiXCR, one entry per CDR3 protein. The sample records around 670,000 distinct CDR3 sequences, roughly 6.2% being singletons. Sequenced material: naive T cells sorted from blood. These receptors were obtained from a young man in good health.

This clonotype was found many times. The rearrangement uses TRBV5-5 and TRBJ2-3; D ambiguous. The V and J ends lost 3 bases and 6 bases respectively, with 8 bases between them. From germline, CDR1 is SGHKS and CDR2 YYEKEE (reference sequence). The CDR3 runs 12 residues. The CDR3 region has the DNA TGTGCCAGCAGCTCTGCTGGTGATACGCAGTATTTT. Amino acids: CASSSAGDTQYF.

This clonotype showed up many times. CDR3 residues: CASGRESTGGPRETQYF. CDR3 nucleotides: TGCGCCAGCGGAAGAGAGTCAACGGGAGGGCCTAGGGAGACCCAGTACTTC. The chain carries TRBV4-1 and TRBJ2-5; 8 positions match TRBD2. The J segment lost 5 bases and the V segment lost 8 bases, leaving 19 bases of the junction unmatched. Looked up from germline, CDR1 is MGHRA and CDR2 is YSYEKL. The CDR3 is made up of 17 amino acids.

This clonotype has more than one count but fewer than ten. DNA for the CDR3: TGCAGTGCTACCAAGACTAGCGGTAACACCGGGGAGCTGTTTTTT. This translates into CSATKTSGNTGELFF. V gene TRBV20-1 combines with J gene TRBJ2-2; 9 bases map to TRBD2. CDR1 DFQATT and CDR2 SNEGSKA come from the germline V gene (reference sequence). The CDR3 covers 15 residues. V trimming: 4 bases; J trimming: 2 bases; junction bases outside the gene matches: 5.

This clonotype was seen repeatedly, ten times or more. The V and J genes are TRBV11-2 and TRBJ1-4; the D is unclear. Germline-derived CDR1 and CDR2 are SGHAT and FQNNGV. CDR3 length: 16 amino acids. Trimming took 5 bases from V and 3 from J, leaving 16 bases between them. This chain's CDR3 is CASSPLGGEANEKLFF. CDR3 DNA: TGTGCCAGCAGCCCCCTGGGCGGGGAGGCTAATGAAAAACTGTTTTTT.

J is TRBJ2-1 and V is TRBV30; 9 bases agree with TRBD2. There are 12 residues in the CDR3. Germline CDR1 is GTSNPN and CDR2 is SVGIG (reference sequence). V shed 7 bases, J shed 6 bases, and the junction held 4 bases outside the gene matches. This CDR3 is CASLAGVNEQFF. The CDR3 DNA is TGTGCCTCATTAGCGGGAGTCAATGAGCAGTTCTTC.

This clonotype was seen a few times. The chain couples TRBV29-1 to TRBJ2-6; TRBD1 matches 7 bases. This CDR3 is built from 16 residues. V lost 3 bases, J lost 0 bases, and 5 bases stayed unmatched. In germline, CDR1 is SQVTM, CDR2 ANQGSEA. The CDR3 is CSVDEDRPSGANVLTF. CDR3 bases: TGCAGCGTTGATGAGGACAGGCCCTCTGGGGCCAACGTCCTGACTTTC.

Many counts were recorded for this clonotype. Written as DNA, the CDR3 is TGTGCCAGCAGTTACGGGGGGGCCGGTATGAAGACCCAGTACTTC. Its protein product is CASSYGGAGMKTQYF. The genes are TRBV6-5 and TRBJ2-5; tentatively, D is TRBD2 (7 bases). Germline V CDR1 and CDR2: MNHEY, SVGAGI. V dropped 2 bases and J dropped 6 bases, with 16 bases sitting between them. CDR3 length equals 15 residues.

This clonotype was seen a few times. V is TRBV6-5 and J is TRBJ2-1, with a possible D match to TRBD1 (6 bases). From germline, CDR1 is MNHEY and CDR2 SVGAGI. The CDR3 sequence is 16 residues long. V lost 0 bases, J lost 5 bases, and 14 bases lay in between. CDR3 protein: CASSYSGHLEDNEQFF. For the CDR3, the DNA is TGTGCCAGCAGTTACTCGGGACACCTCGAAGACAATGAGCAGTTCTTC.

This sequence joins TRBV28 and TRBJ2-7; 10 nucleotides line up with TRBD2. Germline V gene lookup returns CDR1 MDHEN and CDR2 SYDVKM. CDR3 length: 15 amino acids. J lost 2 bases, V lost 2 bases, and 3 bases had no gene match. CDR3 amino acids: CASSLLAGATYEQYF. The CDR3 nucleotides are TGTGCCAGCAGTTTACTAGCGGGAGCGACCTACGAGCAGTACTTC. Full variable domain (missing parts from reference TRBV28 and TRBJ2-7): DVKVTQSSRYLVKRTGEKVFLECVQDMDHENMFWYRQDPGLGLRLIYFSYDVKMKEKGDIPEGYSVSREKKERFSLILESASTNQTSMYLCASSLLAGATYEQYFGPGTRLTVT.

CDR3 nucleotides: TGCGCCAGCAGCTTGGATCCCGGCAGGGACACAACTTATGGCTACACCTTC. Encoded protein: CASSLDPGRDTTYGYTF. The chain employs TRBV5-1 and TRBJ1-2; D might be TRBD1 (6 bases). Germline CDR1 is SGHRS and CDR2 is YFSETQ. Trimming shortened V by 0 bases and J by 5 bases, and 20 bases separated the two germline ends. The CDR3 sequence is 17 residues long.

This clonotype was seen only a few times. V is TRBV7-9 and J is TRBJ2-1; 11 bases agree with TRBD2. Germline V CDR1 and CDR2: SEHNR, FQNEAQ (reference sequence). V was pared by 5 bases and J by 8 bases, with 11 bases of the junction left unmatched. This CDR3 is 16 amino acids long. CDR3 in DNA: TGTGCCAGCAGCCTCGGGACTAGCGGAACTTGGGATGAGCAGTTCTTC. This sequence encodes CASSLGTSGTWDEQFF. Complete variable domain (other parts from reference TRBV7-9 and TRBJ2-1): DTGVSQNPRHKITKRGQNVTFRCDPISEHNRLYWYRQTLGQGPEFLTYFQNEAQLEKSRLLSDRFSAERPKGSFSTLEIQRTEQGDSAMYLCASSLGTSGTWDEQFFGPGTRLTVL.

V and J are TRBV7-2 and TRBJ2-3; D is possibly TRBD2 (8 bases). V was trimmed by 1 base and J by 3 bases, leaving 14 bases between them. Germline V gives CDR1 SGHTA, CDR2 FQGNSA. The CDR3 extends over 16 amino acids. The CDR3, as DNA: TGTGCCAGCAGCTTAGAGGGGGCGGGAGGAACAGATACGCAGTATTTT. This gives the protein CASSLEGAGGTDTQYF.

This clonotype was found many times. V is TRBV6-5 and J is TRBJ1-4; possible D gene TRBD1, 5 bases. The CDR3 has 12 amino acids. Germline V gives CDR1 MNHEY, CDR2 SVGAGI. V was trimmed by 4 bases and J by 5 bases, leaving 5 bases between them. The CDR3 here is CASSSGNEKLFF. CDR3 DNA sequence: TGTGCCAGCAGTTCAGGGAATGAAAAACTGTTTTTT.

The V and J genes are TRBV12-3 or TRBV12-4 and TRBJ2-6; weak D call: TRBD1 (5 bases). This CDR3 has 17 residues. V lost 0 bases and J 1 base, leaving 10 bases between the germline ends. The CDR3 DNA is TGTGCCAGCAGTTTAGCGGTTCAGGGTTCTGGGGCCAACGTCCTGACTTTC. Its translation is CASSLAVQGSGANVLTF.

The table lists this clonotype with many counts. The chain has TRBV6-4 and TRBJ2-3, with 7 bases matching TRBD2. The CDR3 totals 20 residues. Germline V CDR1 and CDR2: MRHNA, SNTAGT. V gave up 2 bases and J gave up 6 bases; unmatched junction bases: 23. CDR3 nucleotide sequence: TGTGCCAGCAGTGACAAAGAGCGGGACCGGCCGGATTACACATTGGATACGCAGTATTTT. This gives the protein CASSDKERDRPDYTLDTQYF.

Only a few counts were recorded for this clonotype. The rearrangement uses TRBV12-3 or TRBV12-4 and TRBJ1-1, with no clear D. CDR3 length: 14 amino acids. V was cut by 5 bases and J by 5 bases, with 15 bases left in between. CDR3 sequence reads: CASSPDGRRTEAFF. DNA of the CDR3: TGTGCCAGCAGTCCGGACGGGAGGAGGACTGAAGCTTTCTTT.

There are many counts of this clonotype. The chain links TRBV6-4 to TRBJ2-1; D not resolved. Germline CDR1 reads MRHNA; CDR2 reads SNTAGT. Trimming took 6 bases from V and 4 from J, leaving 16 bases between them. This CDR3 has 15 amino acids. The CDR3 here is CASSPRLWQYNEQFF. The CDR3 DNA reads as TGTGCCAGCAGCCCTCGACTTTGGCAGTACAATGAGCAGTTCTTC.

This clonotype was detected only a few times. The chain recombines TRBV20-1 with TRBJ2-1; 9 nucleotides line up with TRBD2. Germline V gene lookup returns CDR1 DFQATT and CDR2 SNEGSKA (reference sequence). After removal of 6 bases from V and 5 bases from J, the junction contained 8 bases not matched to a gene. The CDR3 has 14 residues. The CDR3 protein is CSAWGREGHNEQFF. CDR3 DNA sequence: TGCAGTGCCTGGGGGCGGGAGGGCCACAATGAGCAGTTCTTC.

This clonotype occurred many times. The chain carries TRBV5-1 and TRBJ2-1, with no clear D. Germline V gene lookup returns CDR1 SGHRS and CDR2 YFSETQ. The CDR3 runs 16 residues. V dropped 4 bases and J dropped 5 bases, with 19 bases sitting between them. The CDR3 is CASSRPVETPHNEQFF. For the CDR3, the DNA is TGCGCCAGCAGCCGACCTGTTGAGACCCCACACAATGAGCAGTTCTTC.

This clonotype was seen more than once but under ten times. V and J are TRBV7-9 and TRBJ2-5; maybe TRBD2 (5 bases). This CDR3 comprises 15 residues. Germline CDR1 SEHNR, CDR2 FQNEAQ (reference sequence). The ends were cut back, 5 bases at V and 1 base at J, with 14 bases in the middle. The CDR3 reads CASSRGSGTQETQYF. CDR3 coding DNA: TGTGCCAGCAGCCGCGGAAGCGGCACCCAAGAGACCCAGTACTTC.

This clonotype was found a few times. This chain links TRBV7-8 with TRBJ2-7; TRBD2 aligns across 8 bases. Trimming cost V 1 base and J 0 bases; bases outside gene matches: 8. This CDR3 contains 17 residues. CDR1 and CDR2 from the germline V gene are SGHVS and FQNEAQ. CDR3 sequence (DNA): TGTGCCAGCAGCTTAGAGATCTGGCGGGAGGCCTCCTACGAGCAGTACGTC. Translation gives CASSLEIWREASYEQYV.

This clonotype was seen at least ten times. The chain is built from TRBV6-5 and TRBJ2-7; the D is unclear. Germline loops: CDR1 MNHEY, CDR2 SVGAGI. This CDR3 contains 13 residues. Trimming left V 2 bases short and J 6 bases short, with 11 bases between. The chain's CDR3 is CASSYGYFGEQYF. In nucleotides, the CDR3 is TGTGCCAGCAGTTACGGCTATTTCGGCGAGCAGTACTTC.

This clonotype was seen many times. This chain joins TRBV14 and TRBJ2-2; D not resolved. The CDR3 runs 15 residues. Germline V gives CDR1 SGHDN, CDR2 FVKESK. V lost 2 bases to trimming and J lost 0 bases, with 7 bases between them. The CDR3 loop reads CASSQFGANTGELFF. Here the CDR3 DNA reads TGTGCCAGCAGCCAATTCGGCGCGAACACCGGGGAGCTGTTTTTT.

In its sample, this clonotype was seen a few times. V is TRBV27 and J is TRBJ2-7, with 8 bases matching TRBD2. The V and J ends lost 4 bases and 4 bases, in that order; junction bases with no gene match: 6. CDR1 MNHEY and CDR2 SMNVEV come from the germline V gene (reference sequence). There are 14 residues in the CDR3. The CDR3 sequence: CASSSAREGYEQYV. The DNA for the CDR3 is TGTGCCAGCAGTTCCGCTCGGGAGGGATACGAGCAGTACGTC.

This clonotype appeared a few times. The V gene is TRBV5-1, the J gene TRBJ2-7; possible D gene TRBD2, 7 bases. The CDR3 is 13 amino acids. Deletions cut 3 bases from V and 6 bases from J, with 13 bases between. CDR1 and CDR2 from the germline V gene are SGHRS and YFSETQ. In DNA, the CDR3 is TGCGCCAGCAGCTCGGGGAGGGGGACCGAGCAGTACGTC. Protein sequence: CASSSGRGTEQYV.